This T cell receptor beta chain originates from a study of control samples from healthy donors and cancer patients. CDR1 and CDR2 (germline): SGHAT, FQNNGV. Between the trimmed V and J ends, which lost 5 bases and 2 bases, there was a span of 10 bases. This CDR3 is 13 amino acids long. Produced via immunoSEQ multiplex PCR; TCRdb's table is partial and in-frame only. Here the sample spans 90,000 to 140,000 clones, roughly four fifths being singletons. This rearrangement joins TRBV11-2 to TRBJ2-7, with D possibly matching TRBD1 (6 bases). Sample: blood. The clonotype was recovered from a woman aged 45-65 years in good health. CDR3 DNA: TGTGCCAGCAGCCCCGGGACACCCTACGAGCAGTACTTC. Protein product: CASSPGTPYEQYF.